The 30 T cell receptor beta chains listed next were all sequenced from one sample in a study of graft-versus-host responses after intestinal transplantation. This table comes from immunoSEQ multiplex PCR, and its TCRdb copy is limited to in-frame clones, with some not included. The data contain about 11,000 clones, approximately 31% of them singletons. The sample consisted of alloreactive CD4+ T cells from a mixed lymphocyte reaction culture, taken before transplantation. The sample's subset: CFSE-low proliferating T cells sorted from approximately six-day pre-transplant mixed lymphocyte reaction (GvH or HvG direction). The receptors stem from a human patient who was an organ donor for intestinal transplantation.

This clone is medium-sized in the sample. In DNA, the CDR3 is TGTGCCAGCAGCTTCGGACTCACACAAGGGTCACCCCTCCACTTT. Its translation: CASSFGLTQGSPLHF. The V and J genes are TRBV5-4 and TRBJ1-6; D call uncertain. Per the germline V gene, CDR1 is SGHNT and CDR2 is YYREEE (reference sequence). The V gene lost 2 bases and the J gene lost 10 bases, with 16 bases spanning the gap. The CDR3 covers 15 residues.

DNA for the CDR3: TGTGCCAGCAGCTTGGGGAGGGTCACTGAAGCTTTCTTT. Translation gives CASSLGRVTEAFF. V and J are TRBV7-3 and TRBJ1-1; D not resolved. Trimming shortened V by 3 bases and J by 4 bases, and 9 bases separated the two germline ends. The length of the CDR3 is 13 residues. Per the germline V gene, CDR1 is SGHTA and CDR2 is FQGTGA.

J is TRBJ2-1 and V is TRBV2; D may be TRBD2 (5 bases). This CDR3 contains 16 residues. V lost 0 bases and J 3 bases, leaving 12 bases between the germline ends. CDR1 and CDR2 from the germline V gene are SNHLY and FYNNEI. DNA of the CDR3: TGTGCCAGCAGTGAAGCGGCTAGCTTAGTCTACAATGAGCAGTTCTTC. This codes for CASSEAASLVYNEQFF. The full variable domain, its missing parts supplied by reference TRBV2 and TRBJ2-1, is EPEVTQTPSHQVTQMGQEVILRCVPISNHLYFYWYRQILGQKVEFLVSFYNNEISEKSEIFDDQFSVERPDGSNFTLKIRSTKLEDSAMYFCASSEAASLVYNEQFFGPGTRLTVL.

This sequence joins TRBV4-1 and TRBJ2-1; D unresolved. Germline V gives CDR1 MGHRA, CDR2 YSYEKL. Trimming removed 0 bases at V and 1 base at J, with 10 bases between. This CDR3 is 16 amino acids long. CDR3 residues: CASSQDPHGSYNEQFF. The CDR3 DNA is TGCGCCAGCAGCCAAGATCCCCACGGGTCCTACAATGAGCAGTTCTTC.

The chain couples TRBV5-6 to TRBJ2-3; 11 bases are shared with TRBD2. This CDR3 is built from 15 residues. Per germline, CDR1 SGHDT and CDR2 YYEEEE. With V trimmed by 5 bases and J by 4 bases, 6 bases remained unmatched. The CDR3 region is CASSDSGGAADTQYF. The CDR3 coding sequence is TGTGCCAGCAGTGATAGCGGGGGGGCCGCAGATACGCAGTATTTT.

The genes are TRBV9 and TRBJ2-4; a possible D gene is TRBD1 (6 bases). V lost 0 bases to trimming and J lost 6 bases, with 13 bases between them. Germline CDR1 and CDR2: SGDLS and YYNGEE. The CDR3 is made up of 15 amino acids. This chain's CDR3 is CASSVGSTGRNIQYF. The CDR3 DNA sequence: TGTGCCAGCAGCGTAGGGTCAACAGGGAGAAACATTCAGTACTTC.

This clone was detected only once. This chain uses TRBV13 with TRBJ2-2; D unresolved. Trimming removed 1 base from V and 7 bases from J, with 7 bases in between. The germline gives CDR1 PRHDT, CDR2 FYEKMQ (reference sequence). The CDR3 spans 13 residues. The CDR3, as DNA: TGTGCCAGCAGCTTAGATCCTCGCGGGGAGCTGTTTTTT. Translated: CASSLDPRGELFF.

The sample holds a few counts of this clone. The gene calls are TRBV7-9 and TRBJ1-1; D gene unclear. Germline V CDR1 and CDR2: SEHNR, FQNEAQ (reference sequence). This CDR3 comprises 14 residues. V was pared by 4 bases and J by 11 bases, with 20 bases between. The CDR3 nucleotides are TGTGCCAGCAGCTCCCCGCGTGCCCTTTCGAAGGCTTTCTTT. This encodes CASSSPRALSKAFF.

This clone was seen more than once but under ten times. CDR3: CASVKRGGYTDTQYF. The CDR3 coding sequence is TGTGCCAGCGTAAAGCGGGGGGGCTACACAGATACGCAGTATTTT. This sequence joins TRBV5-6 and TRBJ2-3; 10 bases agree with TRBD2. CDR1 is SGHDT and CDR2 is YYEEEE in the germline V gene. V was pared by 7 bases and J by 2 bases, with 7 bases of the junction left unmatched. The CDR3 extends over 15 amino acids.

This sequence joins TRBV7-9 and TRBJ2-1; 12 bases line up with TRBD2. V lost 3 bases, J lost 8 bases, and 8 bases stayed unmatched. This CDR3 has 16 amino acids. Germline V gene data show CDR1 as SEHNR and CDR2 as FQNEAQ (reference sequence). CDR3 nucleotide sequence: TGTGCCAGCAGCTTCTCTAGCGGGGGGGCCCGGGATGAGCAGTTCTTC. Amino acids: CASSFSSGGARDEQFF.

This clone was observed a handful of times. The chain is built from TRBV5-4 and TRBJ2-1; 12 bases are a match to TRBD2. V dropped 4 bases and J dropped 0; count of bases not matched to a gene: 8. This CDR3 is 18 amino acids long. Germline V gene data show CDR1 as SGHNT and CDR2 as YYREEE (reference sequence). The CDR3 DNA follows: TGTGCCAGCAGCCCGACTAGCGGGGGACTCAGCTCCTACAATGAGCAGTTCTTC. Translating gives CASSPTSGGLSSYNEQFF.

This chain uses TRBV19 with TRBJ2-1; 9 bases match TRBD1. Trimming cost V 9 bases and J 6 bases; bases outside gene matches: 9. Germline lookup yields CDR1 LNHDA and CDR2 SQIVND (reference sequence). The CDR3 covers 14 residues. CDR3 in amino acids: CASLRDREGNEQFF. The CDR3 nucleotides read TGTGCCAGCCTCCGGGACAGGGAAGGCAATGAGCAGTTCTTC.

J is TRBJ2-7 and V is TRBV28, with 7 bases matching TRBD2. V shed 11 bases and J 2 bases; nucleotides not matched to a gene: 0. The CDR3 totals 10 residues. Per the germline V gene, CDR1 is MDHEN and CDR2 is SYDVKM. The CDR3 coding sequence is TGTGCCGCGGGGGCCTACGAGCAGTACTTC. Translation: CAAGAYEQYF.

This clone has a handful of counts. The V call is TRBV11-1, the J call TRBJ2-7, with 8 bases identical to TRBD1. The ends lost 5 bases at V and 4 bases at J; junction bases unmatched: 7. The CDR3 runs to 14 residues. The germline V gene has CDR1 SGHAT and CDR2 FQDESV (reference sequence). This chain's CDR3 is CASSPGQGSYEQYF. CDR3 DNA sequence: TGTGCCAGCAGCCCCGGACAGGGCAGTTACGAGCAGTACTTC.

In its sample, this clone was seen once. The chain couples TRBV5-4 to TRBJ2-7; tentative D call: TRBD2 (6 bases). V lost 4 bases to trimming and J lost 0 bases, with 14 bases between them. The germline V gene encodes CDR1 SGHNT and CDR2 YYREEE (reference sequence). The CDR3 sequence is 15 residues long. This chain's CDR3 is CASSHPGLSSYEQYF. The CDR3 DNA follows: TGTGCCAGCAGCCACCCGGGACTCAGCTCCTACGAGCAGTACTTC.

This clone is a singleton in its sample. The chain's CDR3 is CASNPSVPLTDTQYF. For the CDR3, the DNA is TGCGCCAGCAACCCTAGCGTACCGCTCACAGATACGCAGTATTTT. The chain recombines TRBV5-1 with TRBJ2-3; a possible D gene is TRBD2 (6 bases). Trimming shortened V by 6 bases and J by 2 bases, and 16 bases separated the two germline ends. This CDR3 spans 15 amino acids. Germline-derived CDR1 and CDR2 are SGHRS and YFSETQ. The full variable domain, in which reference TRBV5-1 and TRBJ2-3 provide the parts outside the CDR3, is KAGVTQTPRYLIKTRGQQVTLSCSPISGHRSVSWYQQTPGQGLQFLFEYFSETQRNKGNFPGRFSGRQFSNSRSEMNVSTLELGDSALYLCASNPSVPLTDTQYFGPGTRLTVL.

J is TRBJ1-1 and V is TRBV18; a weak D match, TRBD1 (6 bases). The CDR3 runs to 13 residues. Germline values: CDR1 KGHSH, CDR2 LQKENI. V lost 6 bases to trimming and J lost 6 bases, with 14 bases between them. CDR3 region: CASSPHRAAEAFF. The CDR3 DNA reads as TGTGCCAGCTCCCCCCACAGGGCTGCTGAAGCTTTCTTT.

The J gene is TRBJ2-3, the V gene TRBV5-4; 9 positions match TRBD1. The trim removed 4 bases at V and 3 bases at J, leaving 6 bases unmatched. The CDR3 loop spans 15 amino acids. Germline V lookup: CDR1 SGHNT, CDR2 YYREEE (reference sequence). CDR3 amino acids: CASSLDRGVTDTQYF. The CDR3 DNA sequence: TGTGCCAGCAGCCTGGACAGGGGTGTAACAGATACGCAGTATTTT.

This clone was counted only a few times. This chain connects TRBV4-1 to TRBJ1-6; unclear D gene. The V end was cut by 0 bases, the J end by 8 bases, with 11 bases between. The CDR3 extends over 15 amino acids. The germline gives CDR1 MGHRA, CDR2 YSYEKL. CDR3 in DNA: TGCGCCAGCAGCCAAGATCGTGAGAAACATTCACCCCTCCACTTT. Its translation is CASSQDREKHSPLHF.

Only a few counts were recorded for this clone. The chain couples TRBV6-5 to TRBJ1-3; the D is unclear. Germline lookup yields CDR1 MNHEY and CDR2 SVGAGI. This CDR3 comprises 13 residues. Trimming left V 7 bases short and J 4 bases short, with 11 bases between. CDR3: CASMARVGNTIYF. CDR3 DNA sequence: TGTGCCAGCATGGCGAGGGTCGGAAACACCATATATTTT.

This clone was counted a few times. This chain joins TRBV19 and TRBJ2-3; 7 nucleotides agree with TRBD2. There are 13 residues in the CDR3. From germline, CDR1 is LNHDA and CDR2 SQIVND (reference sequence). Losses at the gene ends were 5 bases for V and 4 bases for J; bases not matched to a gene: 3. The chain's CDR3 is CASSSTSADTQYF. The CDR3 bases are TGTGCCAGTAGTTCAACTAGCGCAGATACGCAGTATTTT.

This chain links TRBV7-2 with TRBJ2-7; 11 bases are shared with TRBD2. The CDR3 is 15 amino acids. V trimming: 5 bases; J trimming: 2 bases; junction bases outside the gene matches: 5. Germline CDR1 and CDR2: SGHTA and FQGNSA. In nucleotides, the CDR3 is TGTGCCAGCAGCGTTGGACTAGCGGGCACCTACGAGCAGTACTTC. Translation gives CASSVGLAGTYEQYF.

CDR3 region: CASSFTGTGTNQPQHF. The CDR3 DNA reads TGTGCCAGCAGCTTCACCGGGACAGGGACCAATCAGCCCCAGCATTTT. The chain uses TRBV7-2 and TRBJ1-5, with 9 bases fitting TRBD1. The CDR3 is made up of 16 amino acids. Germline V lookup: CDR1 SGHTA, CDR2 FQGNSA. The V gene end was trimmed by 3 bases and the J gene end by 3 bases; junction bases not matched to a gene: 6.

This chain links TRBV6-5 with TRBJ2-7, with D perhaps matching TRBD1 (5 bases). V was pared by 2 bases and J by 1 base, with 6 bases between. The germline gives CDR1 MNHEY, CDR2 SVGAGI. This CDR3 comprises 13 residues. The CDR3 region has the DNA TGTGCCAGCAGTTACCCAGGGTCCTACGAGCAGTACTTC. Encoded protein: CASSYPGSYEQYF.

This clone appeared a few times. This chain links TRBV5-1 with TRBJ2-5; a possible D gene is TRBD1 (6 bases). The CDR3 is 14 residues long. The germline CDR1 and CDR2 sequences are SGHRS and YFSETQ. Between the trimmed V and J ends, which lost 1 base and 5 bases, there was a span of 12 bases. The CDR3 nucleotides are TGCGCCAGCAGCTTGAGTTATAGGGGGGAGACCCAGTACTTC. Amino acid sequence: CASSLSYRGETQYF.

This clone has more than one count but fewer than ten. The DNA for the CDR3 is TGTGCCAGCAGTGTTTCGAGGGGGAACATTCAGTACTTC. Its translation is CASSVSRGNIQYF. V and J are TRBV2 and TRBJ2-4; the D gene is possibly TRBD1 (6 bases). With 4 bases removed from V and 7 bases from J, the gap between germline ends came to 11 bases. Germline CDR1 and CDR2: SNHLY and FYNNEI. The CDR3 is 13 residues long.

This clone was counted only a few times. This chain connects TRBV7-9 to TRBJ2-1; D is perhaps TRBD2 (6 bases). Germline assignment: CDR1 SEHNR and CDR2 FQNEAQ (reference sequence). This CDR3 has 15 amino acids. Trimming shortened V by 5 bases and J by 3 bases, and 14 bases separated the two germline ends. In DNA, the CDR3 is TGTGCCAGCAGCCAGACTAGAATTATCTACAATGAGCAGTTCTTC. It specifies CASSQTRIIYNEQFF.

The chain carries TRBV6-6 and TRBJ2-5; possibly TRBD2 for D (7 bases). Trimming shortened V by 2 bases and J by 5 bases, and 9 bases separated the two germline ends. Germline V gene lookup returns CDR1 MNHNY and CDR2 SVGAGI (reference sequence). The CDR3 is made up of 13 amino acids. The CDR3 DNA reads as TGTGCCAGCAGTTACGGGGGGGCCGAGACCCAGTACTTC. It codes for CASSYGGAETQYF.

CDR3: CASSHFGQGGSSPLHF. CDR3 nucleotide sequence: TGCGCCAGCAGCCACTTCGGACAGGGAGGAAGTTCACCCCTCCACTTT. This chain joins TRBV4-1 and TRBJ1-6; 8 nucleotides align to TRBD1. The CDR3 sequence is 16 residues long. Trimming took 3 bases from V and 9 from J; bases not matched to a gene: 10. The germline V gene has CDR1 MGHRA and CDR2 YSYEKL.

This chain connects TRBV6-9 to TRBJ1-5; D remains ambiguous. Germline V CDR1 and CDR2: MNHGY, SVAAGI. The CDR3 spans 15 residues. Trimming took off 3 bases at V and 0 bases at J, with 9 bases between the two ends. This CDR3 reads CASSYSVNSNQPQHF. The CDR3 bases are TGTGCCAGCAGTTACTCAGTCAATAGCAATCAGCCCCAGCATTTT.